This TCR beta chain was recovered during a study of T cells in women clearing cervical HPV infection. Prevalent HPV16 infections were excluded; only incident single HPV16 infections included. TCR beta CDR3 amplified by multiplex PCR from about 1200 ng genomic DNA. TCRdb's table, derived via immunoSEQ multiplex PCR, lists solely in-frame clones and lacks some. The sample table includes roughly 38,000 clones. V trimming: 5 bases; J trimming: 4 bases; junction bases outside the gene matches: 10. Germline values: CDR1 SGHVS, CDR2 FQNEAQ. The CDR3 consists of 15 residues. On this clone itself: The read is 3 residues too short to cover the CDR3 end, so that end is filled in from the germline J gene.

The source material was blood buffy coat. The clonotype was recovered from a woman aged 18-69 years with a cervical HPV16 infection that either progressed to CIN3+ or cleared (not recorded which). This rearrangement joins TRBV7-8 to TRBJ2-7; 8 nucleotides line up with TRBD2. The covered CDR3 bases are TGTGCCAGCAGCAAGGGGGGGCTAGCGGGTTACGAG. This gives the protein CASSKGGLAGYE. The whole CDR3 region reads CASSKGGLAGYEQYF.